This paragraph reports one TCR beta chain. Its antigen remains unknown. With 6 bases removed from V and 5 bases from J, the gap between germline ends came to 8 bases. The CDR3 has 12 residues. Looked up from germline, CDR1 is LGHNT and CDR2 is FRNRAP. The data stem from a study of T cell repertoires in cytomegalovirus infection. Study summary: CMV epitopes used comprised recently identified HLA-C-restricted ones and well-studied HLA-B-restricted ones. CMV infection plus the matching HLA type was flagged by public TCR beta signatures.

Study results and limitations: Frequencies of public TCR beta families were cumulated, and this identified carriers of CMV plus the relevant HLA. In two of eight donors, the top clonotype was HLA-C-restricted CMV-specific.

TCRdb used MiXCR to reprocess the reads, holding one entry per CDR3 protein. The table has approximately 990,000 distinct CDR3 sequences, about a third seen once. The sample was cultured CD8+ T cells from PBMCs, taken from culture after CMV antigen stimulation. This chain uses TRBV12-5 with TRBJ2-1, with D possibly being TRBD2 (6 bases). The receptor comes from a human donor in good health (CMV status not recorded). Some clones in this sample may be carry-over from other donors' samples. The CDR3 is CASGSGDNEQFF. The CDR3 region has the DNA TGTGCTAGTGGATCGGGGGACAATGAGCAGTTCTTC.